This TCR beta chain was obtained from a study of T cell clonality in common variable immunodeficiency. This CDR3 is 14 amino acids long. With 3 bases clipped from V and 3 bases from J, the junction kept 5 bases outside the gene matches. Germline V gives CDR1 DFQATT, CDR2 SNEGSKA (reference sequence). This table comes from immunoSEQ multiplex PCR, and its TCRdb copy is limited to in-frame clones, with some not included. The repertoire consists of 25,000 to 30,000 clones, none detected only once. Notes on the study in general: Fewer deletions and N-nucleotide insertions were reportedly seen in common variable immunodeficiency TCR beta sequences.

At least ten counts were recorded for this clone. Its antigen is not known. The sequenced fragment ends 3 residues before the CDR3 boundary, so the rest is inferred from the germline J gene. CVID meant reduced serum IgG, IgA and/or IgM plus specific antibody deficiency. The sequenced sample consisted of peripheral blood mononuclear cells. The chain recombines TRBV20-1 with TRBJ2-1, with 7 positions matching TRBD2. The TCR originated in a human donor with common variable immunodeficiency. CDR3 sequence: CSARYGGSYNEQFF. Incomplete CDR3 DNA: TGCAGTGCTAGGTACGGCGGGAGCTACAATGAG.